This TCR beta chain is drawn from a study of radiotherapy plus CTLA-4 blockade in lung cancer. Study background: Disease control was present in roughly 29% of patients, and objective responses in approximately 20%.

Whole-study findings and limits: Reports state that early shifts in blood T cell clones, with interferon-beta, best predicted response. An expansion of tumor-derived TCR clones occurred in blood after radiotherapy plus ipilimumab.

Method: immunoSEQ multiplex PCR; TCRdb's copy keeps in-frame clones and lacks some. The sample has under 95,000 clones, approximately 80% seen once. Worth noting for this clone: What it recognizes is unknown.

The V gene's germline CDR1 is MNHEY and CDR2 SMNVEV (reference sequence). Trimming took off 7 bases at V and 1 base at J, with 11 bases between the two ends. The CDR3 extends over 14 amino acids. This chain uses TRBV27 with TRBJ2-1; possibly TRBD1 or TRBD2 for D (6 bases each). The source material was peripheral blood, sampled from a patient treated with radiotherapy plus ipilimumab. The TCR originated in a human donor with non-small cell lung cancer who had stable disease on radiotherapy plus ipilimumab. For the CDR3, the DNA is TGTGCCAGCACCTCGGGGGCGTCCTACAATGAGCAGTTCTTC. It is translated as CASTSGASYNEQFF.